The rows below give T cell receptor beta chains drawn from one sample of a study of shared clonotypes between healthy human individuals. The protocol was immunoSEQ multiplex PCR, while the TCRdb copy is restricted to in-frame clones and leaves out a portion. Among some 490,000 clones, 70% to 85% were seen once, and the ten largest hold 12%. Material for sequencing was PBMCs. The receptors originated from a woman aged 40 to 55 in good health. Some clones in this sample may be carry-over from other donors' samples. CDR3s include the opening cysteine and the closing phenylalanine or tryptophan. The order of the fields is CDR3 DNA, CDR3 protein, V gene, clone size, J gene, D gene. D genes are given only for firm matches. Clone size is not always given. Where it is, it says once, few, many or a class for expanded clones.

CDR3 DNA: TGTGCCAGCAGTTTTAATTCCTATGGCTACACCTTC; CDR3 protein: CASSFNSYGYTF; V gene: TRBV28; clone size: few; J gene: TRBJ1-2; D gene: -
CDR3 DNA: TGCGCCAGCAGCCTGACAGGGGGCACTGAAGCTTTCTTT; CDR3 protein: CASSLTGGTEAFF; V gene: TRBV5-1; clone size: -; J gene: TRBJ1-1; D gene: TRBD1
CDR3 DNA: TGTGCCAGCAGACTAGCGGGAGGGCCAGGGAATGAGCAGTTCTTC; CDR3 protein: CASRLAGGPGNEQFF; V gene: TRBV7-2; clone size: -; J gene: TRBJ2-1; D gene: TRBD2
CDR3 DNA: TGTGCCAGCAGTTTATCGAGCGGACCCTCCTACGAGCAGTACTTC; CDR3 protein: CASSLSSGPSYEQYF; V gene: TRBV28; clone size: -; J gene: TRBJ2-7; D gene: -
CDR3 DNA: TGTGCCAGCTCACCAACAGGGGGCTTCACCGGGGAGCTGTTTTTT; CDR3 protein: CASSPTGGFTGELFF; V gene: TRBV18; clone size: -; J gene: TRBJ2-2; D gene: TRBD1
CDR3 DNA: TGTGCCAGCAGCACCAACTTAGCGGGAAGCACAGATACGCAGTATTTT; CDR3 protein: CASSTNLAGSTDTQYF; V gene: TRBV11-2; clone size: once; J gene: TRBJ2-3; D gene: TRBD2
CDR3 DNA: TGCAGCGTTGAAGATCCCCAGGCCCTGACAGATACGCAGTATTTT; CDR3 protein: CSVEDPQALTDTQYF; V gene: TRBV29-1; clone size: -; J gene: TRBJ2-3; D gene: -
CDR3 DNA: TGTGCCAGTAGAAGGACAGCCGGGCCCGTCACCTTC; CDR3 protein: CASRRTAGPVTF; V gene: TRBV19; clone size: -; J gene: TRBJ1-2; D gene: -
CDR3 DNA: TGTGCCAGCAGCTTGCAAGGCCTAAGCACAGATACGCAGTATTTT; CDR3 protein: CASSLQGLSTDTQYF; V gene: TRBV5-6; clone size: -; J gene: TRBJ2-3; D gene: -
CDR3 DNA: TGTGCCAGCAGTCCGGGACAGACGAATGAGCAGTTCTTC; CDR3 protein: CASSPGQTNEQFF; V gene: TRBV25-1; clone size: -; J gene: TRBJ2-1; D gene: TRBD1
CDR3 DNA: TGTGCCAGCAGCGTCGGGACCCCAAGGAATGAGCAGTTCTTC; CDR3 protein: CASSVGTPRNEQFF; V gene: TRBV6-4; clone size: -; J gene: TRBJ2-1; D gene: -
CDR3 DNA: TGTGCCAGCAGTTTACCCAATCAGCCCCAGCATTTT; CDR3 protein: CASSLPNQPQHF; V gene: TRBV28; clone size: -; J gene: TRBJ1-5; D gene: -
CDR3 DNA: TGCGCCAGCAGCTTGAGTCAGGGTCTTCACACCGGGGAGCTGTTTTTT; CDR3 protein: CASSLSQGLHTGELFF; V gene: TRBV5-1; clone size: -; J gene: TRBJ2-2; D gene: -
CDR3 DNA: TGTGCCTGGAGTTTTGGTATACCACCGGGGGCTTTCTTT; CDR3 protein: CAWSFGIPPGAFF; V gene: TRBV30; clone size: few; J gene: TRBJ1-1; D gene: -
CDR3 DNA: TGTGCCAGCAGTTTAGGGCTGATGGCGAGCGAGACCCAGTACTTC; CDR3 protein: CASSLGLMASETQYF; V gene: TRBV28; clone size: -; J gene: TRBJ2-5; D gene: -
CDR3 DNA: TGTGCCAGCAGCTTAGGTGGACTTTCAACAGATACGCAGTATTTT; CDR3 protein: CASSLGGLSTDTQYF; V gene: TRBV7-3; clone size: -; J gene: TRBJ2-3; D gene: -
CDR3 DNA: TGTGCCAGACAGGGGATCTCCTACGAGCAGTACTTC; CDR3 protein: CARQGISYEQYF; V gene: TRBV6-1; clone size: -; J gene: TRBJ2-7; D gene: TRBD1
CDR3 DNA: TGTGCCATCAGCCCTCTCCGGCCTAATGCTGGGGGGAATTCACCCCTCCACTTT; CDR3 protein: CAISPLRPNAGGNSPLHF; V gene: TRBV10-3; clone size: -; J gene: TRBJ1-6; D gene: -
CDR3 DNA: TGTGCCAGCAGTGAAGCGATTAGCGGCATCGCGACCCAGTACTTC; CDR3 protein: CASSEAISGIATQYF; V gene: TRBV2; clone size: -; J gene: TRBJ2-5; D gene: -
CDR3 DNA: TGTGCCAGCAGAGAGACAGGGAGATCGAACACTGAAGCTTTCTTT; CDR3 protein: CASRETGRSNTEAFF; V gene: TRBV6-4; clone size: -; J gene: TRBJ1-1; D gene: TRBD1
CDR3 DNA: TGTGCCAGCAGCCAAGAGGTGGGGGCTTCTGGAAACACCATATATTTT; CDR3 protein: CASSQEVGASGNTIYF; V gene: TRBV4-2; clone size: -; J gene: TRBJ1-3; D gene: -
CDR3 DNA: TGTGCCAGCAGCCCCTCCAGCGGGAGCCTTTCCTACAATGAGCAGTTCTTC; CDR3 protein: CASSPSSGSLSYNEQFF; V gene: TRBV7-2; clone size: -; J gene: TRBJ2-1; D gene: TRBD2
CDR3 DNA: TGTGCCAGCACCGCCCGGGATCCCGATTCCTCTTATGGCTACACCTTC; CDR3 protein: CASTARDPDSSYGYTF; V gene: TRBV2; clone size: -; J gene: TRBJ1-2; D gene: -
CDR3 DNA: TGTGCCAGCACCGACCGGGACGGATACACTGAAGCTTTCTTT; CDR3 protein: CASTDRDGYTEAFF; V gene: TRBV21-1; clone size: -; J gene: TRBJ1-1; D gene: -
CDR3 DNA: TGCGCCAGCACCCTGACAGGGGGGCAGTGGGAGCAGTACTTC; CDR3 protein: CASTLTGGQWEQYF; V gene: TRBV5-1; clone size: -; J gene: TRBJ2-7; D gene: TRBD1
CDR3 DNA: TGTGCCAGCTCACCACCGGGGACGAACACTGAAGCTTTCTTT; CDR3 protein: CASSPPGTNTEAFF; V gene: TRBV18; clone size: few; J gene: TRBJ1-1; D gene: -
CDR3 DNA: TGTGCCAGCAGCGAACGACTTAGCGGAGGGGCATACTACAATGAGCAGTTCTTC; CDR3 protein: CASSERLSGGAYYNEQFF; V gene: TRBV6-1; clone size: once; J gene: TRBJ2-1; D gene: -
CDR3 DNA: TGTGCCAGCAGTTTATGGGAGGGGGCCGGCACTGAAGCTTTCTTT; CDR3 protein: CASSLWEGAGTEAFF; V gene: TRBV28; clone size: -; J gene: TRBJ1-1; D gene: TRBD1
CDR3 DNA: TGTGCCAGCAGCTTAGCGCTGGGTAGTACTGAAGCTTTCTTT; CDR3 protein: CASSLALGSTEAFF; V gene: TRBV7-9; clone size: -; J gene: TRBJ1-1; D gene: -
CDR3 DNA: TGTGCCAGCAGCTCGGGACCTTCAGGGGGGGACGGGGAGCTGTTTTTT; CDR3 protein: CASSSGPSGGDGELFF; V gene: TRBV5-4; clone size: -; J gene: TRBJ2-2; D gene: -
CDR3 DNA: TGTGCCAGCAGCTTAGTAGGGGGTCGTGAAGCTTTCTTT; CDR3 protein: CASSLVGGREAFF; V gene: TRBV7-2; clone size: -; J gene: TRBJ1-1; D gene: -
CDR3 DNA: TGTGCCAGCAGCCCCTCGTCCGGAGTGGAGACCCAGTACTTC; CDR3 protein: CASSPSSGVETQYF; V gene: TRBV28; clone size: -; J gene: TRBJ2-5; D gene: -
CDR3 DNA: TGTGCCAGCAGCCGACTAGCGGTTACCACCGGGGAGCTGTTTTTT; CDR3 protein: CASSRLAVTTGELFF; V gene: TRBV9; clone size: -; J gene: TRBJ2-2; D gene: TRBD2
CDR3 DNA: TGCGCCAGCAGCTTGATAGGGTGGGCAGGGAATATCGGAAAGACCCAGTACTTC; CDR3 protein: CASSLIGWAGNIGKTQYF; V gene: TRBV5-1; clone size: -; J gene: TRBJ2-5; D gene: -
CDR3 DNA: TGTGCCAGCAGCCCAGGACGGTACAATCAGCCCCAGCATTTT; CDR3 protein: CASSPGRYNQPQHF; V gene: TRBV21-1; clone size: few; J gene: TRBJ1-5; D gene: -
CDR3 DNA: TGTGCCAGCAGTCCGGGACTAGCGGGAGGCACAGATACGCAGTATTTT; CDR3 protein: CASSPGLAGGTDTQYF; V gene: TRBV2; clone size: -; J gene: TRBJ2-3; D gene: TRBD2
CDR3 DNA: TGTGCCAGTAGCAAGGACCTATGGAATGAGCAGTTCTTC; CDR3 protein: CASSKDLWNEQFF; V gene: TRBV19; clone size: -; J gene: TRBJ2-1; D gene: -
CDR3 DNA: TGTGCCAGCAGCAGTCCCGGGACAGGGATGAACACCGGGGAGCTGTTTTTT; CDR3 protein: CASSSPGTGMNTGELFF; V gene: TRBV5-5; clone size: -; J gene: TRBJ2-2; D gene: TRBD1
CDR3 DNA: TGTGCCAGCAACTGGGGAGGGTACTCCTACGAGCAGTACTTC; CDR3 protein: CASNWGGYSYEQYF; V gene: TRBV11-2; clone size: -; J gene: TRBJ2-7; D gene: TRBD2
CDR3 DNA: TGCGCCAGCAGCCATCCGGGCGCGGATACCTACAATGAGCAGTTCTTC; CDR3 protein: CASSHPGADTYNEQFF; V gene: TRBV4-3; clone size: few; J gene: TRBJ2-1; D gene: -
CDR3 DNA: TGTGCCAGTAGTATTCGTTCGGGCGGAGACTCGGGCTACACCTTC; CDR3 protein: CASSIRSGGDSGYTF; V gene: TRBV19; clone size: -; J gene: TRBJ1-2; D gene: -
CDR3 DNA: TGTGCCAGCAGCTTAGGGCCTAGCGGGAGTAGTGAGCAGTTCTTC; CDR3 protein: CASSLGPSGSSEQFF; V gene: TRBV7-3; clone size: -; J gene: TRBJ2-1; D gene: TRBD2
CDR3 DNA: TGTGCCAGCAGCTTATATGGTATGAGGAGCACCGGGGAGCTGTTTTTT; CDR3 protein: CASSLYGMRSTGELFF; V gene: TRBV5-6; clone size: -; J gene: TRBJ2-2; D gene: -
CDR3 DNA: TGTGCCAGTAGTATAGTTCTGGCGCGGGGAGGGAGAGACATTCAGTACTTC; CDR3 protein: CASSIVLARGGRDIQYF; V gene: TRBV19; clone size: -; J gene: TRBJ2-4; D gene: TRBD2
CDR3 DNA: TGCGCCAGCAGCCAAGGACTAGCGGCGTCGAATGAGCAGTTCTTC; CDR3 protein: CASSQGLAASNEQFF; V gene: TRBV4-3; clone size: -; J gene: TRBJ2-1; D gene: TRBD2
CDR3 DNA: TGTGCCAGCAGCCCAGGACTAGCGGGAGGGCTCTATGAGCAGTTCTTC; CDR3 protein: CASSPGLAGGLYEQFF; V gene: TRBV7-2; clone size: -; J gene: TRBJ2-1; D gene: TRBD2
CDR3 DNA: TGTGCCAGCAGCCGGGCGGACGAGCAGTACTTC; CDR3 protein: CASSRADEQYF; V gene: TRBV6-5; clone size: once; J gene: TRBJ2-7; D gene: -
CDR3 DNA: TGTGCCAGCAGTTACCCGAGTGGTACAGATACGCAGTATTTT; CDR3 protein: CASSYPSGTDTQYF; V gene: TRBV6-6; clone size: -; J gene: TRBJ2-3; D gene: -
CDR3 DNA: TGTGCCAGCTCACCATCTGGGGGTCCGGGAGCTCAGCCCCAGCATTTT; CDR3 protein: CASSPSGGPGAQPQHF; V gene: TRBV18; clone size: -; J gene: TRBJ1-5; D gene: -
CDR3 DNA: TGTGCCAGCAGCTTGGCGGGAGAAAATGAGCAGTTCTTC; CDR3 protein: CASSLAGENEQFF; V gene: TRBV5-4; clone size: -; J gene: TRBJ2-1; D gene: -
CDR3 DNA: TGTGCCAGCAGCTTGATGGCCGGGAGGAATGAGCAGTTCTTC; CDR3 protein: CASSLMAGRNEQFF; V gene: TRBV5-5; clone size: -; J gene: TRBJ2-1; D gene: TRBD2
CDR3 DNA: TGTGCCAGCAGACCTCTAGGGGGAAACACCATATATTTT; CDR3 protein: CASRPLGGNTIYF; V gene: TRBV6-5; clone size: -; J gene: TRBJ1-3; D gene: -
CDR3 DNA: TGTGCCAGCAGTACCGGACGGGGCTACACCTTC; CDR3 protein: CASSTGRGYTF; V gene: TRBV27; clone size: -; J gene: TRBJ1-2; D gene: -
CDR3 DNA: TGTGCCAGCAGCTTGGACGGGGAGACCCAGTACTTC; CDR3 protein: CASSLDGETQYF; V gene: TRBV5-4; clone size: -; J gene: TRBJ2-5; D gene: -
CDR3 DNA: TGTGCCAGCAGCCCAAGACTAGTCGGTGCAGATACGCAGTATTTT; CDR3 protein: CASSPRLVGADTQYF; V gene: TRBV27; clone size: -; J gene: TRBJ2-3; D gene: -